One sample yielded the 9 T cell receptor beta chains listed below, sequenced in a study of T cells in Graves' hyperthyroidism and ophthalmopathy. RNA transcripts yielded amplified TCR beta CDR3 regions. With the HTBI primer set, the TCR CDR3 went through a first round of RT-PCR. TCRdb reprocessed the multiplex PCR reads with MiXCR, giving one entry per CDR3 protein. The table lists 500,000 to 750,000 distinct CDR3 sequences, less than 20% of them singletons. Sequencing was done on a sample of blood. The receptors were sampled from a woman in her 30s with Graves' hyperthyroidism.

This clonotype showed up just a few times. The rearrangement joins TRBV30 to TRBJ2-7, with D perhaps TRBD1 (5 bases). The CDR3 consists of 15 residues. Looked up from germline, CDR1 is GTSNPN and CDR2 is SVGIG (reference sequence). Trimming removed 3 bases from V and 1 base from J, with 16 bases in between. CDR3 region: CAWSPIAGASYEQYF. CDR3 bases: TGTGCCTGGAGCCCTATAGCTGGGGCTTCCTACGAGCAGTACTTC.

This clonotype has only a few counts. CDR3 nucleotide sequence: TGTGCCAGCAGTGAGCGGGAGAACTATGGCTACACCTTC. Translation: CASSERENYGYTF. The rearrangement links TRBV2 to TRBJ1-2; D ambiguous. Germline CDR1 reads SNHLY; CDR2 reads FYNNEI. The CDR3 is 13 amino acids. Deletions cut 3 bases from V and 2 bases from J, with 7 bases between.

The V gene is TRBV3-1, the J gene TRBJ2-2, with 11 bases lining up with TRBD2. The CDR3 is 16 amino acids. The germline V gene encodes CDR1 LGHDT and CDR2 YNNKEL (reference sequence). V dropped 3 bases and J dropped 5; count of bases not matched to a gene: 5. Written as DNA, the CDR3 is TGTGCCAGCAGCCAGACTAGCGGGATTTTAACCGGGGAGCTGTTTTTT. It yields the protein CASSQTSGILTGELFF.

The chain couples TRBV5-1 to TRBJ2-1; TRBD2 matches at 8 bases. The germline gives CDR1 SGHRS, CDR2 YFSETQ. The J segment lost 8 bases and the V segment lost 7 bases, leaving 11 bases of the junction unmatched. This CDR3 is 14 amino acids long. The CDR3 nucleotides are TGCGCCAGCTGTCCGGAGGACGGGAGGGATGAGCAGTTCTTC. Residues: CASCPEDGRDEQFF. Combining the CDR3 with reference TRBV5-1 and TRBJ2-1 gives the whole variable domain KAGVTQTPRYLIKTRGQQVTLSCSPISGHRSVSWYQQTPGQGLQFLFEYFSETQRNKGNFPGRFSGRQFSNSRSEMNVSTLELGDSALYLCASCPEDGRDEQFFGPGTRLTVL.

This clonotype was found many times. The chain couples TRBV2 to TRBJ2-1; 10 nucleotides agree with TRBD1. V lost 4 bases and J lost 8; bases outside the gene matches: 5. Germline-derived CDR1 and CDR2 are SNHLY and FYNNEI. The CDR3 contains 14 residues. The CDR3 DNA sequence: TGTGCCAGCAGTGCGGGGACAGGGGTCGATGAGCAGTTCTTC. Translation: CASSAGTGVDEQFF.

This clonotype has a count of ten or more. CDR3 amino acids: CASSFRTGQPQHF. Here the CDR3 DNA reads TGTGCCAGCAGTTTTCGGACGGGTCAGCCCCAGCATTTT. The chain combines TRBV12-3 or TRBV12-4 with TRBJ1-5; D is uncertain. V lost 3 bases, J lost 6 bases, and 9 bases lay in between. The CDR3 contains 13 residues.

The table lists this clonotype with many counts. The chain carries TRBV7-9 and TRBJ1-5, with D possibly TRBD1 on 5 matching bases. The CDR3 totals 15 residues. Trimming stripped 5 bases from V and 0 bases from J, with 11 bases between. Per the germline V gene, CDR1 is SEHNR and CDR2 is FQNEAQ (reference sequence). The CDR3 DNA reads as TGTGCCAGCAGCCAAGACAGTTATAGCAATCAGCCCCAGCATTTT. Its translation is CASSQDSYSNQPQHF.

This clonotype was seen ten or more times. The V gene is TRBV12-5, the J gene TRBJ1-1; no reliable D call. Trimming removed 2 bases from V and 8 bases from J, with 15 bases in between. CDR3 length equals 14 residues. Germline-derived CDR1 and CDR2 are LGHNT and FRNRAP. This CDR3 is CASGLRPRLSEAFF. CDR3 coding DNA: TGTGCTAGTGGTTTGAGGCCCCGTCTTTCCGAAGCTTTCTTT. Filled out from reference TRBV12-5 and TRBJ1-1, the complete variable domain reads DARVTQTPRHKVTEMGQEVTMRCQPILGHNTVFWYRQTMMQGLELLAYFRNRAPLDDSGMPKDRFSAEMPDATLATLKIQPSEPRDSAVYFCASGLRPRLSEAFFGQGTRLTVV.

V and J are TRBV27 and TRBJ2-2; 9 nucleotides match TRBD1. The CDR3 has 11 amino acids. V shed 5 bases, J shed 13 bases, and the junction held 2 bases outside the gene matches. Germline lookup yields CDR1 MNHEY and CDR2 SMNVEV (reference sequence). CDR3 region: CASSKGQGLFF. Here the CDR3 DNA reads TGTGCCAGCAGTAAGGGACAGGGGCTGTTTTTT.